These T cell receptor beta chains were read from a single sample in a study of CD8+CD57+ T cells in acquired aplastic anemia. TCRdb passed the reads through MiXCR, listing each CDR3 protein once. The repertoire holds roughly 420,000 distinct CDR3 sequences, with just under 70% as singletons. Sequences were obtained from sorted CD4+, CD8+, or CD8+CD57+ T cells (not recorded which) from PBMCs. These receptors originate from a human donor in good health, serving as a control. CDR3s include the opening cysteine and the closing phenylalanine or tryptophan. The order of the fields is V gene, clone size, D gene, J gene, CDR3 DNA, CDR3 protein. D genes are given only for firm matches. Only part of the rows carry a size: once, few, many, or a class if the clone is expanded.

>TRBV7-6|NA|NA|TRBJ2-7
TGTGCCAGCAGCTTAGCCCCGACAGTCTCCTACGAGCAGTACTTC
CASSLAPTVSYEQYF
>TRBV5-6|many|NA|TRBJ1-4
TGTGCCAGCAGCTTGGGTGAAAAACTGTTTTTT
CASSLGEKLFF
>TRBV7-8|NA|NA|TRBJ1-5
TGTGCCAGGAGTTCAACAGGGCACCAGCCCCAGCATTTT
CARSSTGHQPQHF
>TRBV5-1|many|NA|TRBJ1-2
TGCGCCAGCAGCTTAAGTGGGAATACTAACTATGGCTACACCTTC
CASSLSGNTNYGYTF
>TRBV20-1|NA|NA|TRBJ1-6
TGCAGCGCTAGAGATGTGGCTAGCGGGCCCCTCCACTTT
CSARDVASGPLHF
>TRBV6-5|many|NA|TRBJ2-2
TGTGCCAGCAGTTCGGACATCACCGGGGAGCTGTTTTTT
CASSSDITGELFF
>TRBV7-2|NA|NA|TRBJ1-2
TGTGCCAGCAGCTTAGGGGCCGATTTGTATGGCTACACCTTC
CASSLGADLYGYTF
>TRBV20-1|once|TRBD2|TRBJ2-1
TGCAGTGCTAGCGGGGGGGATCCCTTCCCCTACAATGAGCAGTTCTTC
CSASGGDPFPYNEQFF
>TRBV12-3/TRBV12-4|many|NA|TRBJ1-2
TGTGCCAGCAGTTTAATGGGGGGCGCCTATGGCTACACCTTC
CASSLMGGAYGYTF
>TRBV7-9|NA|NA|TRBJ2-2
NA
CASVDRETQYFGPLFF
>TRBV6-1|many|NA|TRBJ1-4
TGTGCCAGCAGTGAAGCGAAAACCAGGGTAGGCGAAAAACTGTTTTTT
CASSEAKTRVGEKLFF
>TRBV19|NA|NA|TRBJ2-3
TGTGCCAGTAGTTTTAGGGGGAGGGGGGCGGACAAGCAGTACTTT
CASSFRGRGADKQYF
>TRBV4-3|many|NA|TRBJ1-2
TGCGCCAGCAGCCAAGATTTGGGTTCTGGCTACACCTTC
CASSQDLGSGYTF
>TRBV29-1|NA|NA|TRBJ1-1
TGCAGCGGCAGCACCGATGGGGAAAACACCGAAGCTTTCTTT
CSGSTDGENTEAFF
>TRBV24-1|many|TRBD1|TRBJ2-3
TGTGCCACCAGTGAACACAGGGGGCGCGGCACAGATACGCAGTATTTT
CATSEHRGRGTDTQYF
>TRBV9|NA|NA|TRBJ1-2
TGTGCCAGCAGCGTGGGGGAGCCCAACTATGGCTACACCTTC
CASSVGEPNYGYTF
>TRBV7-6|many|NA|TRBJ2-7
TGTGCCAGCAGCTTAGATTCTGGGCTGGCGGCCGAGCAGTACTTC
CASSLDSGLAAEQYF
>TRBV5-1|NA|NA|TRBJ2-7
TGTGCCAGCAGCAGAGACGCGAATGAAAAGCAGTACTTC
CASSRDANEKQYF
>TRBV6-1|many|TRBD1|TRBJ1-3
TGTGCCAGCAGCAATACAGGGGGAACTGGAAACACCATATATTTT
CASSNTGGTGNTIYF
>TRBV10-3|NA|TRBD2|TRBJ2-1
TGTGCCAGCAGCGTTAGCGGGGGGCATAATGAGCAGTCCTTC
CASSVSGGHNEQSF
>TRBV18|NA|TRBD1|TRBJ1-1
TGTGCCAGCTCAGCTGGACAGGGGCTCGCTGAAGCTTTCTTT
CASSAGQGLAEAFF
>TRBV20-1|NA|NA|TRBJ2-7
TGCAGTGCTAAGGGTAGGGGGGCCAACAGGCAGTACTTC
CSAKGRGANRQYF
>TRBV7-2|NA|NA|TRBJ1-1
TGTGCCAGCAGTAATGCCGGGGCTAAGACTGAAGCTTTCTTT
CASSNAGAKTEAFF
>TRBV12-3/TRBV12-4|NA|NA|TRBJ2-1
TGTGCCAGCAGTGATCCTTATAAGGGGCTCTCCTACAATGAGCAGTTCTTC
CASSDPYKGLSYNEQFF
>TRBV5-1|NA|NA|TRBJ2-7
TGCGCCAGCAGCTTAGAGGGAATGGGTGGCTACGAGCAGTACTTC
CASSLEGMGGYEQYF
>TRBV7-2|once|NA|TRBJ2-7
TGTGCCAGCACCCCTATAGCACAACGATACTACGAGCAGTACTTC
CASTPIAQRYYEQYF
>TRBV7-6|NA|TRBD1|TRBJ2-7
TGTGCCAGCAGCCAGACAGGGTTAGGTCACGAGCAGTACTTC
CASSQTGLGHEQYF
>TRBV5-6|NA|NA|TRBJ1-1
TGTGCCAGCAGCTACGTGTGGGGAGCTTTCTTT
CASSYVWGAFF
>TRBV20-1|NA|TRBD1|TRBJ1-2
TGCAGTGCTTCCCCGGGACAGCCCTACGGCTACACCTTC
CSASPGQPYGYTF
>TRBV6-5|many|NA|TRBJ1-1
TGTGCCAGCAGCCCACGACAGGCCGGGAACACTGAAGCTTTCTTT
CASSPRQAGNTEAFF
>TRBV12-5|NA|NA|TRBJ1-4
TGTGCCATCAGCCCAGGACCGATTCGGGGGCGGGGTGAAAAACTGTTTTTT
CAISPGPIRGRGEKLFF
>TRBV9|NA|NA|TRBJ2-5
NA
CASSVGTGAGEQF
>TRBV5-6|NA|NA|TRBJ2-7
TGTGCCAGCAGCTTGTCACAGGGCAGGGAATTTTTC
CASSLSQGREFF
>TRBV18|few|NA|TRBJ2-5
TGTGCCAGCTCACCGAGCCAAGAGGCCCAGTACTTC
CASSPSQEAQYF
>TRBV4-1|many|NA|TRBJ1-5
TGCGCCAGCAGCCCACAGGGTAGCAATCAGCCCCAGCATTTT
CASSPQGSNQPQHF
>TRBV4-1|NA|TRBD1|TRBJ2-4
TGCGCCAGCAGCCAAGGACGACAGGGTTCCAAAAACATTCAGTACTTC
CASSQGRQGSKNIQYF
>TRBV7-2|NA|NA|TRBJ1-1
TGTGCCAGCAGCAAGGCGGTGGACGGTGACGCCTTCTTT
CASSKAVDGDAFF
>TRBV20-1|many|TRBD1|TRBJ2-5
TGCAGTGCCCCTGACAGGGGGGAGACCCAGTACTTC
CSAPDRGETQYF
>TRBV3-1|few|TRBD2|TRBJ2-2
TGTGCCAGCAGCCGAGTACTAGCGGGGGGGCATGGCGGGGAGCTGTTTTTT
CASSRVLAGGHGGELFF